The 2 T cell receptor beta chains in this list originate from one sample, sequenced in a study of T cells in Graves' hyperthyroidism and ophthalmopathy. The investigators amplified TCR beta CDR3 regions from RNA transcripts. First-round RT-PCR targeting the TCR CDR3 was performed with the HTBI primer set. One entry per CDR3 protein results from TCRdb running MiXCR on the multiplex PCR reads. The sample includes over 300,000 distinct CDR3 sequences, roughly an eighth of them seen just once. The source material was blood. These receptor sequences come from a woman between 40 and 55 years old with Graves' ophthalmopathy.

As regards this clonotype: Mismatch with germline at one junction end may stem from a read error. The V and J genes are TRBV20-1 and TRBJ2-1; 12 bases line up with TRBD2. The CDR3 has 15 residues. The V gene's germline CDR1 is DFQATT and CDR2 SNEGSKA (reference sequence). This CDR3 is CSARASGRAGNEQFF. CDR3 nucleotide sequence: TGTAGTGCTAGAGCTAGCGGGAGGGCCGGAAATGAGCAGTTCTTC.

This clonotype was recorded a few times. The CDR3 spells CATSPRARYYGYTF. The CDR3 bases are TGTGCCACGAGCCCCCGGGCTCGTTACTATGGCTACACCTTC. The chain joins TRBV27 to TRBJ1-2; D unclear. Germline V gives CDR1 MNHEY, CDR2 SMNVEV (reference sequence). Between the trimmed V and J ends, which lost 10 bases and 3 bases, there was a span of 18 bases. The CDR3 runs 14 residues.